This TCR beta chain was observed in a study of blood T cell repertoires in COVID-19. Study-wide context: PBMCs, B-cell-depleted T cells, or T cells provided the cDNA or gDNA that made up the material.

This CDR3 is 15 amino acids long. The ends were cut back, 0 bases at V and 2 bases at J, with 8 bases in the middle. Germline CDR1 and CDR2: MNHEY and SMNVEV (reference sequence). Original processing methods: It was from reference gene primer amplification that nucleated cell counts were estimated. Here immunoSEQ multiplex PCR was the method, and the copy in TCRdb shows in-frame clones only, minus some. The V and J calls and clone size are taken from that table; D and trimming were inferred from the DNA. This sample has 290,000 or so clones, with approximately 89% found just once. The sample consisted of peripheral blood. This TCR derives from a woman aged 25 to 39 with COVID-19, enrolled during active disease. This sequence joins TRBV27 and TRBJ1-3; D unresolved. This CDR3 reads CASSLSWGAGNTIYF. CDR3 DNA: TGTGCCAGCAGTTTATCGTGGGGAGCTGGAAACACCATATATTTT.